This TCR beta chain was captured in a study of PD-1 blockade in classical Hodgkin lymphoma. Every patient relapsed after autologous stem cell transplantation, and brentuximab vedotin exposure varied. Patients had relapsed/refractory classical Hodgkin lymphoma with complete response, partial response or progressive disease as best response. The CDR3 loop spans 13 amino acids. From germline, CDR1 is SGHDT and CDR2 YYEEEE. The ends were cut back, 2 bases at V and 9 bases at J, with 12 bases in the middle. The table lists this clone with a count of one. Its antigen is as yet unknown. Here immunoSEQ multiplex PCR was the method, and the copy in TCRdb shows in-frame clones only, minus some. Found here are 25,000 to 35,000 clones, around 71% of them singletons; the top ten hold roughly 3%. Study outcomes and limitations: With respect to the repertoire differences, their causes, possibly disease activity or prior therapy, remain undefined.

Sequenced here: peripheral blood mononuclear cells (PBMCs), sampled before the second cycle of nivolumab. The clonotype originates from a human donor with classical Hodgkin lymphoma. The chain employs TRBV5-6 and TRBJ1-5; a weak D match, TRBD1 (6 bases). CDR3 bases: TGTGCCAGCAGCTTCGGGGGGCCGGGGCCCCAGCATTTT. It codes for CASSFGGPGPQHF.